The T cell receptor beta chain under discussion was sequenced for a study of T cells in Graves' hyperthyroidism and ophthalmopathy (dated 2019 in TCRdb). As for the study more broadly: Peripheral blood samples were taken at initial diagnosis, before any treatment was given. The roughly 100 discovery patients were randomly divided into training and test sets at a 7:3 ratio. The paper reports TCR Vbeta CDR3 sequencing of over 120 peripheral blood samples: 43 ophthalmopathy, fewer than 80 hyperthyroidism and 17 progressor patients. Whether ophthalmopathy could be predicted prospectively was tested in an independent validation cohort made up of fewer than 20 hyperthyroidism patients plus 17 patients who later progressed to ophthalmopathy. After sampling, hyperthyroidism patients received methimazole starting at 30 mg daily, and ophthalmopathy patients received high-dose intravenous methylprednisolone. In addition, the study compared T-cell repertoires in thyroid tissue and in blood from a handful of Graves' hyperthyroidism patients. TCR V-J signatures able to tell the groups apart were searched for in a discovery cohort of 90 to 100 patients, of whom fewer than 45 had Graves' ophthalmopathy and around 58 had stable Graves' hyperthyroidism.

Findings and caveats that apply to the study as a whole: In validation, progression to ophthalmopathy was predicted by the model with approximately 67% sensitivity and nearly 75% specificity, a median of approximately 6.5 months before onset. No statistical method was used to set the sample size in advance, and investigators knew the group allocation. Most expanded thyroid clonotypes (frequency above 0.001) were also detected in blood, suggesting blood repertoires may reflect thyroid immune responses. A 13 V-J signature model separated ophthalmopathy from stable hyperthyroidism, with approximately 86% sensitivity and about 81% specificity in cross-validation and 80%/75% in testing.

Stable Graves' hyperthyroidism was defined as no progression to ophthalmopathy during 18 months of follow-up. Hyperthyroidism patients were aged 18 to 65 years and newly diagnosed, with disease duration of less than 2 months. The study excluded patients with uncontrolled infections, other autoimmune diseases, pregnancy or lactation. Clinical symptoms, serum thyroxine and TRAb, thyroid ultrasound, and orbital computed tomography formed the basis for the diagnoses. PBMCs were separated from 8 to 10 ml of fresh peripheral blood using Ficoll-Paque density gradient centrifugation. Total RNA was extracted with Trizol reagent, and quality was checked on an Agilent 2100 Bioanalyzer. The V end loses 3 bases and the J end loses 4 bases, and a stretch of 10 bases separates them. The CDR3 runs 14 amino acids, cysteine and phenylalanine included. CDR3 DNA is the only sequence kept; it has 42 bases, read in frame from the first base. Reading the germline V gene gives CDR1 MGHRA and CDR2 YSYEKL.

Turning to this clonotype: The target of this receptor is not known. Base qualities are not at hand, and no much larger clone is one base apart.

Amplification of TCR beta CDR3 regions was carried out from RNA transcripts. A first-round RT-PCR of the TCR CDR3 used the HTBI primer set with the Qiagen OneStep RT-PCR kit. Libraries were constructed in a second round of multiplex PCR, after which size selection and purification were carried out. Paired-end sequencing of the libraries was performed with 100 bp reads on an Illumina HiSeq2000. On the study's bioinformatics: SOAPnuke was used to process the raw data, with reads discarded if the reads contained adapters or uncalled bases, had a mean Phred below 15, or lacked an exact constant-primer or identifier match. COPE v1.2.5 was used to merge high-quality paired reads, and clonotypes were defined as unique nucleotide sequences. Clonotypes were aligned to IMGT TRBV, TRBD and TRBJ reference segments using MiTCR v1.1. Analysis was restricted to V-J combinations with a frequency above 0.0001, which covered roughly 99% of repertoires. The TCS score was defined as F50 (clonal expansion) divided by E x V (chaos), with BLOSUM62-based TCRdist calculated between CDR3 peptides within each V-J. Welch's t-statistics and random forest reduced 500 to 550 V-J features to roughly 13, which were used in a naive Bayes classifier (R e1071). The raw public data were reprocessed by TCRdb itself: fastp quality trimming at Q25, MiXCR clonotype calling, in-frame beta chains only. Rows merge per CDR3 protein into single entries with the most common DNA and genes. TCRdb, not the authors, supplied the V and J calls. For this sample there are about 520,000 distinct CDR3 sequences; about 20% appear just once. Clones ranked in the top ten supply around a quarter of the sample.

The sequence links TRBV4-1 to TRBJ1-3, with an unclear D gene assignment. Specimen: blood. This TCR came from a man aged 18 to 30 with Graves' hyperthyroidism. The base sequence is TGCGCCAGCAGCCATCGCCTTGACGGAAACACCATATATTTT. It encodes CASSHRLDGNTIYF.